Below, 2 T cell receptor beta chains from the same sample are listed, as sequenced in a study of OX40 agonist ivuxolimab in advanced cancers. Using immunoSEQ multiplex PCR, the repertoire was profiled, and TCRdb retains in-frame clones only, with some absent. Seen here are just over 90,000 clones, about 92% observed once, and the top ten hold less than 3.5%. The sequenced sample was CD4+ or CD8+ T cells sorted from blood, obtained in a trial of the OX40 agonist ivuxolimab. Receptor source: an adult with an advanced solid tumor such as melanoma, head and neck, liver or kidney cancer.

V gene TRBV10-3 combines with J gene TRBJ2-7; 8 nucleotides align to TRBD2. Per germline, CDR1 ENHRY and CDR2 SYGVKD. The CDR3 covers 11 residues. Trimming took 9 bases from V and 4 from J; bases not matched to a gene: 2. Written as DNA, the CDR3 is TGTGCCATTGGGACTAGATACGAGCAGTACTTC. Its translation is CAIGTRYEQYF.

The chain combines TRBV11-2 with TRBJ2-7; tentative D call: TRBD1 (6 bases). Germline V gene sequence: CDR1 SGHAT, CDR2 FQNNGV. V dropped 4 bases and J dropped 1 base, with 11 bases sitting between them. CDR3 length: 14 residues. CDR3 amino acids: CASSSRGTSYEQYF. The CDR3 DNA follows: TGTGCCAGCAGCTCAAGGGGGACATCCTACGAGCAGTACTTC.